What follows describes a single T cell receptor beta chain. Its matching antigen is unknown. The sample is drawn from a study of T cell responses to AZD1222 COVID-19 vaccine. Study-wide results and caveats: Within unmutated variant regions lay the reported targets of nearly half of spike-specific TCRs.

Germline V lookup: CDR1 MNHEY, CDR2 SMNVEV (reference sequence). The V end lost 7 bases, the J end lost 3 bases, and 16 bases lay between the germline ends. The CDR3 has 14 residues. The repertoire was sequenced with immunoSEQ multiplex PCR; TCRdb's copy has only in-frame clones and lacks some. The sample yields tens of thousands of clones, 85% to 95% seen once. This receptor was obtained from an adult who received the AZD1222 COVID-19 vaccine. The material was peripheral blood, obtained 28 days after the second AZD1222 dose. The chain combines TRBV27 with TRBJ2-7; the D gene is possibly TRBD2 (7 bases). The chain's CDR3 is CASKGGAQFYEQYF. The CDR3 DNA reads TGTGCCAGCAAGGGGGGGGCTCAATTCTACGAGCAGTACTTC.